What follows is one TCR beta chain and its context. TCRdb reprocessed the 5' RACE reads with MiXCR, giving one entry per CDR3 protein. Of some 300,000 distinct CDR3 sequences detected, around 10% appear once; the ten largest clones hold over 3%. Trimming stripped 6 bases from V and 0 bases from J, with 6 bases between. CDR3 length equals 12 residues. Per germline, CDR1 DFQATT and CDR2 SNEGSKA (reference sequence). This sample stems from a study of T cells after yellow fever vaccination. The receptor's source is a man younger than 35 who received the YFV17D yellow fever vaccine. The source was CD4+ T cells sorted from PBMCs, collected 5 days after the yellow fever booster vaccination. V is TRBV20-1 and J is TRBJ1-3; D gene ambiguous. The CDR3: CSARLSGNTIYF. The DNA of the CDR3 is TGCAGTGCCAGACTCTCTGGAAACACCATATATTTT.